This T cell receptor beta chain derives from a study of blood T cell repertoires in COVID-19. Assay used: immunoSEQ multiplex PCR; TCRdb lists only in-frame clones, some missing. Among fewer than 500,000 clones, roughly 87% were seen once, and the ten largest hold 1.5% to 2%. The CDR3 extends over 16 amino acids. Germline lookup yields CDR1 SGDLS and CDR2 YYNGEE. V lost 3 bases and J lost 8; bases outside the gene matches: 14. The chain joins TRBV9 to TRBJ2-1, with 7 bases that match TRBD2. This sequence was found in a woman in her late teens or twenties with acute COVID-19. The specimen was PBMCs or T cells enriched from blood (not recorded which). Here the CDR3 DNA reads TGTGCCAGCAGCGGACTAGCTCGGGGGAATATCCATGAGCAGTTCTTC. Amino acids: CASSGLARGNIHEQFF.